These 26 T cell receptor beta chains were all obtained from the same sample, sequenced in a study of cytomegalovirus exposure and HLA in healthy donors. The PCR contained 60 Vbeta and 13 Jbeta primers. Sequenced by immunoSEQ multiplex PCR; TCRdb stores in-frame clones only, minus some. The sample lists fewer than 100,000 clones, around 80% seen once, with about 4.4% in the top ten. Specimen: PBMCs. Receptor source: a male donor in good health and CMV-seropositive.

The chain joins TRBV18 to TRBJ2-7; perhaps TRBD2 as D (5 bases). Germline CDR1 reads KGHSH; CDR2 reads LQKENI. There are 15 residues in the CDR3. Trimming shortened V by 3 bases and J by 8 bases, and 20 bases separated the two germline ends. The CDR3, as DNA: TGTGCCAGCTCACCCCTAGACTCGCTTGGAGGAAAGCAGTACTTC. It encodes CASSPLDSLGGKQYF.

This chain connects TRBV6-6 to TRBJ1-5; D not resolved. CDR1 is MNHNY, CDR2 SVGAGI, per germline (reference sequence). This CDR3 is 13 amino acids long. Deletions cut 8 bases from V and 9 bases from J, with 17 bases between. Here the CDR3 reads CASATSQTMPQHF. The CDR3 DNA sequence: TGTGCCAGCGCTACCTCCCAAACGATGCCCCAGCATTTT.

The V and J genes are TRBV29-1 and TRBJ1-2, with 9 bases matching TRBD1. This CDR3 has 16 residues. J gave up 4 bases and V 3 bases, and 12 bases lay outside the gene matches. Looked up from germline, CDR1 is SQVTM and CDR2 is ANQGSEA. The CDR3 region is CSVERPTGGRSYGYTF. DNA of the CDR3: TGCAGCGTTGAGAGGCCAACAGGGGGCAGGAGCTATGGCTACACCTTC.

The genes are TRBV11-1 and TRBJ2-6, with D maybe TRBD1 (5 bases). The germline V gene has CDR1 SGHAT and CDR2 FQDESV (reference sequence). This CDR3 is built from 16 residues. The V end lost 5 bases, the J end lost 0 bases, and 11 bases lay between the germline ends. This chain's CDR3 is CASSRGSSSGANVLTF. The CDR3 DNA is TGTGCCAGCAGCAGGGGATCCAGCTCTGGGGCCAACGTCCTGACTTTC.

The chain links TRBV6-5 to TRBJ1-5; perhaps TRBD1 as D (6 bases). This CDR3 is built from 14 residues. V shed 9 bases and J shed 2 bases, with 14 bases lying between them. Germline V gene data show CDR1 as MNHEY and CDR2 as SVGAGI. CDR3 sequence reads: CASRPQGRNQPQHF. CDR3 bases: TGTGCCAGTAGGCCACAGGGCCGCAATCAGCCCCAGCATTTT.

This clone was found a few times. J is TRBJ2-7 and V is TRBV5-5; a possible D gene is TRBD1 (5 bases). The V and J ends lost 4 bases and 0 bases respectively, with 8 bases between them. The V gene's germline CDR1 is SGHKS and CDR2 YYEKEE (reference sequence). The CDR3 is made up of 13 amino acids. CDR3 sequence reads: CASSDSLSYEQYF. Written as DNA, the CDR3 is TGTGCCAGCAGCGACAGCCTCTCCTACGAGCAGTACTTC. Supplemented by reference TRBV5-5 and TRBJ2-7, the full variable domain reads DAGVTQSPTHLIKTRGQQVTLRCSPISGHKSVSWYQQVLGQGPQFIFQYYEKEERGRGNFPDRFSARQFPNYSSELNVNALLLGDSALYLCASSDSLSYEQYFGPGTRLTVT.

The chain links TRBV5-4 to TRBJ1-1; a weak D match, TRBD1 (5 bases). The CDR3 spans 12 residues. Trimming cost V 9 bases and J 7 bases, with 16 bases left between them. Germline V CDR1 and CDR2: SGHNT, YYREEE (reference sequence). Here the CDR3 DNA reads TGTGCCACCACGGGCAGGGCCTTTGAAGCTTTCTTT. Translating it yields CATTGRAFEAFF.

This clone was seen a few times. This sequence joins TRBV11-1 and TRBJ1-2, with D uncertain. CDR3 length: 12 amino acids. Deletions cut 5 bases from V and 6 bases from J, with 10 bases between. Germline loops: CDR1 SGHAT, CDR2 FQDESV (reference sequence). The DNA of the CDR3 is TGTGCCAGCAGCGCCCTCCAGAATGGCTACACCTTC. It codes for CASSALQNGYTF.

This chain uses TRBV4-1 with TRBJ2-7, with 8 bases fitting TRBD1. Germline trimming cut 0 bases from V and 3 bases from J; bases unmatched to any gene: 4. This CDR3 is 15 amino acids long. CDR1 MGHRA and CDR2 YSYEKL come from the germline V gene. The CDR3 here is CASSQDRQGIYEQYF. CDR3 nucleotide sequence: TGCGCCAGCAGCCAAGATAGACAGGGGATCTACGAGCAGTACTTC.

The V call is TRBV5-6, the J call TRBJ1-2; the D gene is possibly TRBD1 (6 bases). Per the germline V gene, CDR1 is SGHDT and CDR2 is YYEEEE. Trimming removed 5 bases from V and 8 bases from J, with 16 bases in between. The CDR3 runs 13 residues. CDR3 nucleotide sequence: TGTGCCAGCAGACTCGTTACAGGGTGGGGCTACACCTTC. Its protein product is CASRLVTGWGYTF.

The chain has TRBV27 and TRBJ1-1; D is unresolved. Trimming left V 5 bases short and J 0 bases short, with 7 bases between. The CDR3 sequence is 13 residues long. Germline lookup yields CDR1 MNHEY and CDR2 SMNVEV (reference sequence). The CDR3 sequence: CASSITVNTEAFF. The DNA for the CDR3 is TGTGCCAGCAGTATCACAGTGAACACTGAAGCTTTCTTT.

The rearrangement links TRBV7-2 to TRBJ2-5; tentative D call: TRBD1 (5 bases). Trimming took off 7 bases at V and 2 bases at J, with 20 bases between the two ends. CDR1 is SGHTA and CDR2 is FQGNSA in the germline V gene. The CDR3 contains 16 residues. The CDR3, as DNA: TGTGCCAGCACCAAAGGGCAGGGTGGAACGCAAGAGACCCAGTACTTC. As protein: CASTKGQGGTQETQYF.

This clone was counted between two and nine times. The chain links TRBV5-6 to TRBJ1-1; possible D gene TRBD1, 6 bases. Trimming removed 4 bases from V and 5 bases from J, with 15 bases in between. Germline CDR1 reads SGHDT; CDR2 reads YYEEEE. The CDR3 contains 14 residues. The CDR3 DNA sequence: TGTGCCAGCAGCGTCAGGGTAGGGGGAACTGAAGCTTTCTTT. The encoded protein is CASSVRVGGTEAFF.

This clone has more than one count but fewer than ten. The rearrangement links TRBV6-5 to TRBJ2-7; D is unresolved. Deletions cut 0 bases from V and 2 bases from J, with 8 bases between. The germline CDR1 and CDR2 sequences are MNHEY and SVGAGI. The CDR3 is made up of 14 amino acids. The CDR3 sequence: CASSYSRPTYEQYF. Here the CDR3 DNA reads TGTGCCAGCAGTTACTCGCGGCCAACCTACGAGCAGTACTTC.

The sample holds one count of this clone. This chain connects TRBV19 to TRBJ1-5; D uncertain. Trimming removed 3 bases from V and 2 bases from J, with 8 bases in between. CDR1 is LNHDA and CDR2 is SQIVND in the germline V gene (reference sequence). The CDR3 loop spans 14 amino acids. The CDR3 DNA sequence: TGTGCCAGTAGTATGAGAGGTGGCAATCAGCCCCAGCATTTT. Its translation is CASSMRGGNQPQHF.

The V and J genes are TRBV7-2 and TRBJ2-3; unclear D gene. Germline V lookup: CDR1 SGHTA, CDR2 FQGNSA. The V and J ends lost 1 base and 5 bases respectively, with 7 bases between them. The length of the CDR3 is 13 residues. The CDR3 here is CASSLDTGDTQYF. CDR3 in DNA: TGTGCCAGCAGCTTAGATACCGGAGATACGCAGTATTTT. Full variable domain (remainder filled in from reference TRBV7-2 and TRBJ2-3): GAGVSQSPSNKVTEKGKDVELRCDPISGHTALYWYRQSLGQGLEFLIYFQGNSAPDKSGLPSDRFSAERTGGSVSTLTIQRTQQEDSAVYLCASSLDTGDTQYFGPGTRLTVL.

This clone was counted a single time. The chain recombines TRBV6-6 with TRBJ2-2, with TRBD2 matching 11 bases. Trimming cost V 7 bases and J 7 bases; bases outside gene matches: 5. CDR1 is MNHNY, CDR2 SVGAGI, per germline (reference sequence). The CDR3 spans 14 residues. The CDR3 region is CASKASGRLGELFF. The CDR3 bases are TGTGCCAGCAAAGCTAGCGGGAGGCTCGGGGAGCTGTTTTTT.

The chain joins TRBV13 to TRBJ2-1, with 7 bases fitting TRBD1. CDR1 and CDR2 from the germline V gene are PRHDT and FYEKMQ (reference sequence). The CDR3 consists of 16 residues. With 0 bases clipped from V and 0 bases from J, the junction kept 2 bases outside the gene matches. For the CDR3, the DNA is TGTGCCAGCAGCTTAGGAGGGGACAGCTCCTACAATGAGCAGTTCTTC. This translates into CASSLGGDSSYNEQFF.

This CDR3 is CASGGGREKLFF. CDR3 nucleotide sequence: TGTGCCAGCGGTGGGGGGAGAGAAAAACTGTTTTTT. The chain uses TRBV28 and TRBJ1-4; the D gene is possibly TRBD1 (5 bases). The CDR3 has 12 amino acids. V lost 8 bases to trimming and J lost 8 bases, with 12 bases between them. Germline V gene data show CDR1 as MDHEN and CDR2 as SYDVKM.

A word on this clone: In the same sample, other DNA sequences code for this CDR3. The chain recombines TRBV9 with TRBJ2-7; 8 bases line up with TRBD1. With V trimmed by 0 bases and J by 0 bases, 2 bases remained unmatched. CDR1 is SGDLS and CDR2 is YYNGEE in the germline V gene. There are 15 residues in the CDR3. Written as DNA, the CDR3 is TGTGCCAGCAGCGTAGGGGACAGGAGCTCCTACGAGCAGTACTTC. This sequence encodes CASSVGDRSSYEQYF.

This chain uses TRBV2 with TRBJ2-5, with a weak D call TRBD2 (7 bases). The DNA end is more similar to TRBJ2-7, so the J call may be wrong. The CDR3 spans 15 residues. CDR1 is SNHLY and CDR2 is FYNNEI in the germline V gene. For the CDR3, the DNA is TGTGCCAGCAGTGAGGGAGGGGGTCGGTCCTACGAGCAGTACTTC. This gives the protein CASSEGGGRSYEQYF.

The sample holds one count of this clone. The chain carries TRBV5-1 and TRBJ2-3, with TRBD2 matching 9 bases. CDR3 length equals 19 residues. Trimming cost V 7 bases and J 1 base; bases outside gene matches: 19. Looked up from germline, CDR1 is SGHRS and CDR2 is YFSETQ. The CDR3 sequence: CASGLYLSSGEPCTDTQYF. The CDR3 bases are TGCGCCAGCGGACTTTACCTTTCTAGCGGGGAACCTTGCACAGATACGCAGTATTTT.

The rearrangement links TRBV11-3 to TRBJ2-7; 12 bases fit TRBD2. There are 15 residues in the CDR3. The V and J ends lost 5 bases and 5 bases, in that order; junction bases with no gene match: 7. The germline V gene encodes CDR1 SGHNT and CDR2 YENEEA. The CDR3, as DNA: TGTGCCAGCAGCAGCACTGGACTAGCGGGGAACGAGCAGTACTTC. Its protein product is CASSSTGLAGNEQYF.

The CDR3 reads CASSKDSRNEKLFF. In nucleotides, the CDR3 is TGCGCCAGCAGCAAGGACAGTCGTAATGAAAAACTGTTTTTT. The genes are TRBV5-1 and TRBJ1-4; TRBD1 is a possible D gene (6 bases). V lost 4 bases and J lost 4, with 11 bases in between. The CDR3 is 14 residues long. Germline values: CDR1 SGHRS, CDR2 YFSETQ.

The genes are TRBV28 and TRBJ2-5; 9 bases fit TRBD1. Germline assignment: CDR1 MDHEN and CDR2 SYDVKM. J was trimmed by 3 bases and V by 5 bases; bases with no gene match: 10. The CDR3 length is 16 residues. CDR3 amino acids: CASSSRTGATKETQYF. DNA of the CDR3: TGTGCCAGCAGTAGTAGGACAGGGGCTACCAAAGAGACCCAGTACTTC.

This clone was seen once. This chain links TRBV5-1 with TRBJ2-4, with D unclear. Germline lookup yields CDR1 SGHRS and CDR2 YFSETQ. Trimming removed 0 bases at V and 6 bases at J, with 4 bases between. This CDR3 spans 12 amino acids. In nucleotides, the CDR3 is TGCGCCAGCAGCTTGGACAGAAACATTCAGTACTTC. Residues: CASSLDRNIQYF.